This T cell receptor beta chain was retrieved from a study of blood T cells in healthy people across ages. Study-level results: Roughly linear declines in TCR beta diversity per million T cells occurred with age. From one million sequenced T cells, diversity estimates were lower bounds.

Next came a second PCR, run for about 7 to 12 cycles, which used a sample-barcoded 5' primer along with a J-beta primer mix. TCRdb fed the 5' RACE reads into MiXCR, producing one record per CDR3 protein. The repertoire has roughly 1,500,000 distinct CDR3 sequences, about 35% of them found once; the top ten carry around 10%. The CDR3 is 16 amino acids. Germline V lookup: CDR1 SGHVS, CDR2 FNYEAQ. Trimming cost V 5 bases and J 0 bases, with 14 bases left between them. This clonotype was picked up a small number of times. Its cognate antigen is unknown. The clonotype comes from a woman aged 25 to 39 in good health. Material for sequencing was blood. The V call is TRBV7-6, the J call TRBJ2-1; D may be TRBD2 (6 bases). CDR3 sequence: CASSPRRDGSYNEQFF. CDR3 DNA sequence: TGTGCCAGCAGCCCCAGGCGGGACGGCTCCTACAATGAGCAGTTCTTC. Full variable domain (remainder filled in from reference TRBV7-6 and TRBJ2-1): GAGVSQSPRYKVTKRGQDVALRCDPISGHVSLYWYRQALGQGPEFLTYFNYEAQQDKSGLPNDRFSAERPEGSISTLTIQRTEQRDSAMYRCASSPRRDGSYNEQFFGPGTRLTVL.